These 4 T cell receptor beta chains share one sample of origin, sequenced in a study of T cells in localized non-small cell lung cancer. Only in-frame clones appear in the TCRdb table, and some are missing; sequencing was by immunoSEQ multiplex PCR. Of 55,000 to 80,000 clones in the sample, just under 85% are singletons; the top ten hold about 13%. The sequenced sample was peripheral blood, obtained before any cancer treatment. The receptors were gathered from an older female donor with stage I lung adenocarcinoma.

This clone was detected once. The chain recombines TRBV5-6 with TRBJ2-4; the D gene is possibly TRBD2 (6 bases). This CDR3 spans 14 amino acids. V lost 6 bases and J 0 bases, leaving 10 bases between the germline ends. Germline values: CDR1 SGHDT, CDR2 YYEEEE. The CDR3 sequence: CASTWGVAKNIQYF. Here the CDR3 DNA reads TGTGCCAGCACATGGGGGGTAGCCAAAAACATTCAGTACTTC.

The CDR3 nucleotides are TGTGCCAGCAGTTTATTCGGGGGAGCTAACTATGGCTACACCTTC. This gives the protein CASSLFGGANYGYTF. The chain carries TRBV27 and TRBJ1-2, with D perhaps TRBD1 (5 bases). Trimming removed 1 base from V and 0 bases from J, with 9 bases in between. The CDR3 is 15 amino acids. Germline CDR1 and CDR2: MNHEY and SMNVEV (reference sequence).

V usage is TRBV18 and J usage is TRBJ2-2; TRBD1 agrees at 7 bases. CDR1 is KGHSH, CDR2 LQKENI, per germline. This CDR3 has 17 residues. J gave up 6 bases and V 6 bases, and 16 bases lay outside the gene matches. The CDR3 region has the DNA TGTGCCAGCTCGGACCAGACAGGGTCGGTGTCGGCCGGGGAGCTGTTTTTT. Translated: CASSDQTGSVSAGELFF.

As DNA, the CDR3 is TGTGCCAGCAGCAAAGCGGGAGGACGTAGCGAGCAGTACTTC. Encoded protein: CASSKAGGRSEQYF. The V call is TRBV21-1, the J call TRBJ2-7; TRBD2, the D gene given by the table, was not confirmed from the DNA. TRBV21-1 is an annotated pseudogene. The CDR3 extends over 14 amino acids.